A single sample is the source of the 5 T cell receptor beta chains below, sequenced in a study of low-dose radiotherapy and immunotherapy resistance in tumors. TRAV- and TRBV-specific primers primed first-strand cDNA, covering alpha and beta chains. With a constant-region primer and a V-primer adapter, TCRs were subjected to 20 to 25 PCR cycles of amplification. TCRdb used MiXCR to reprocess the reads, holding one entry per CDR3 protein. The sample consists of roughly 17,000 distinct CDR3 sequences, less than 85% of them appearing once. These receptors originate from a human donor with advanced metastatic prostate, ovarian, gallbladder or colorectal cancer (not recorded which). This table probably holds off-target reads from a library built for another chain.

The chain joins TRBV20-1 to TRBJ2-1, with TRBD1 identical over 7 bases. CDR1 is DFQATT, CDR2 SNEGSKA, per germline (reference sequence). The CDR3 is made up of 14 amino acids. V lost 0 bases and J lost 8; bases outside the gene matches: 7. The CDR3 DNA follows: TGCAGTGCTAGAGATGTGACACAGGGGTATGAGCAGTTCTTC. This encodes CSARDVTQGYEQFF.

The sample holds one count of this clonotype. J is TRBJ2-3 and V is TRBV7-2; TRBD2 matches 11 bases. J lost 6 bases, V lost 0 bases, and 8 bases had no gene match. This CDR3 has 17 residues. CDR1 and CDR2 from the germline V gene are SGHTA and FQGNSA. The DNA for the CDR3 is TGTGCCAGCAGCTTAGCGGGACTAGCGGCCTTAGGGGATACGCAGTATTTT. Translated: CASSLAGLAALGDTQYF.

The chain uses TRBV28 and TRBJ1-3, with unresolved D. Between the trimmed V and J ends, which lost 3 bases and 7 bases, there was a span of 4 bases. The germline gives CDR1 MDHEN, CDR2 SYDVKM. The CDR3 loop spans 11 amino acids. The CDR3 DNA sequence: TGTGCCAGCAGTTTTCTTAACACCATATATTTT. Encoded protein: CASSFLNTIYF.

V gene TRBV20-1 combines with J gene TRBJ1-5; unclear D gene. Germline V lookup: CDR1 DFQATT, CDR2 SNEGSKA (reference sequence). The germline V and J ends were trimmed by 2 bases and 2 bases, with 7 bases remaining between them. This CDR3 has 13 amino acids. CDR3 nucleotides: TGCAGTGCTAGACTGGAGGGCAATCAGCCCCAGCATTTT. It codes for CSARLEGNQPQHF.

This chain connects TRBV7-9 to TRBJ2-5; 9 bases match TRBD2. J gave up 4 bases and V 7 bases, and 10 bases lay outside the gene matches. CDR1 and CDR2 (germline): SEHNR, FQNEAQ (reference sequence). This CDR3 spans 15 amino acids. CDR3 DNA sequence: TGTGCCAGCACGCGGCGGGGGGGCCTACTAGAGACCCAGTACTTC. As protein: CASTRRGGLLETQYF.